This is a list of T cell receptor beta chains from one sample in a study of blood T cell repertoires in COVID-19. Method: immunoSEQ multiplex PCR; TCRdb's copy keeps in-frame clones and lacks some. The table shows about 290,000 clones, with roughly nine tenths occurring only once. Sequenced material: peripheral blood. Receptor source: a woman aged 40 to 50 who had recovered from COVID-19. Both conserved end residues are part of each CDR3. The D gene is left open where the match is weak.

D gene	V gene	J gene	CDR3 protein
NA	TRBV2	TRBJ1-1	CASSEDSYTEAFF
TRBD1	TRBV19	TRBJ1-5	CASSRDQGQGRKPQHF
TRBD1	TRBV19	TRBJ2-1	CASSIERGGQGWYNEQFF
TRBD2	TRBV6-5	TRBJ2-3	CASSFGLADTDTQYF
NA	TRBV27	TRBJ1-5	CASSPPGNQPQHF
NA	TRBV23-1	TRBJ1-5	CASSPNRENSNQPQHF
TRBD2	TRBV9	TRBJ2-1	CASSVGRPGLAGSDEQFF
TRBD2	TRBV7-9	TRBJ2-7	CASSPGGGYSGREQYF
TRBD2	TRBV30	TRBJ2-1	CAWSHTSDEQFF
NA	TRBV21-1	TRBJ2-7	CASRRQGFSYEQYF
NA	TRBV18	TRBJ2-2	CASSPPSTGELFF
TRBD2	TRBV27	TRBJ2-1	CASSLAGGSVYNEQFF
NA	TRBV19	TRBJ1-1	CASSAPGGLGGTEAFF
NA	TRBV7-2	TRBJ2-3	CASSLEGEWADTQYF
NA	TRBV30	TRBJ2-1	CAWTYFSGVAYNEQFF
NA	TRBV18	TRBJ2-3	CASSLPGPPAQYF
NA	TRBV5-1	TRBJ2-5	CASSGITSTDQETQYF
TRBD1	TRBV28	TRBJ2-2	CASRVGQGNTGELFF
TRBD2	TRBV29-1	TRBJ2-7	CSVVPLAGLAYEQYF
NA	TRBV4-1	TRBJ1-4	CASSQVRGLSEKLFF
TRBD1	TRBV6-1	TRBJ1-3	CASSELWTGAGNTIYF
NA	TRBV5-4	TRBJ1-6	CASSLALGANSPLHF
TRBD1	TRBV25-1	TRBJ2-7	CASSGGQGISYEQYF
NA	TRBV7-3	TRBJ2-5	CASSDRETQYF
NA	TRBV2	TRBJ1-1	CASSDRTDTEAFF
TRBD2	TRBV19	TRBJ2-3	CASSIGAGGPTDTQYF
NA	TRBV7-6	TRBJ2-1	CASSPPGESYDEQFF
NA	TRBV25-1	TRBJ1-1	CASSEQANTEAFF
NA	TRBV6-5	TRBJ2-7	CASTISGSSYEQYF
TRBD2	TRBV6-1	TRBJ2-7	CASSEALWTSGSYEQYF
TRBD1	TRBV11-3	TRBJ2-7	CASSLERTGGNYEQYF
NA	TRBV28	TRBJ1-1	CASSSRELNTEAFF
NA	TRBV27	TRBJ1-2	CASSPLDGGTFDGYTF
NA	TRBV24-1	TRBJ1-1	CATSDVRNTEAFF
TRBD1	TRBV6-6	TRBJ1-4	CASSYNPDRVNEKLFF
TRBD2	TRBV11-2	TRBJ2-1	CASSPGTSGTYEQFF
NA	TRBV30	TRBJ2-7	CAWRTRKYEQYF
NA	TRBV6-5	TRBJ1-5	CASSPELYSNQPQHF
TRBD1	TRBV7-3	TRBJ1-1	CASSLGQGLEAFF
TRBD2	TRBV2	TRBJ2-5	CASNRLAGPQETQYF
NA	TRBV6-6	TRBJ1-1	CASSYERPTEAFF
NA	TRBV6-6	TRBJ2-7	CASSRDRGLAESYEQYF
TRBD2	TRBV20-1	TRBJ2-7	CSASLRTSGMNEQYF
NA	TRBV11-2	TRBJ1-1	CASLGQMNTEAFF
NA	TRBV5-1	TRBJ2-7	CASSLGQGEEEQYF
NA	TRBV24-1	TRBJ2-3	CATSVETGTSTDTQYF
NA	TRBV5-1	TRBJ2-7	CASSPTTRYEQYF
TRBD2	TRBV29-1	TRBJ2-3	CSVEARGLAGVGDTQYF
TRBD1	TRBV28	TRBJ1-3	CASSLGQMNTIYF
NA	TRBV5-1	TRBJ2-5	CASSLEVSRRGETQYF